The clone carrying this T cell receptor beta chain was picked up a small number of times. This study enrolled people aged about 18 to 100 from about two dozen US geographic areas. Membership in each cohort depended on participant-reported clinical history. The data derive from a study of blood T cell repertoires in COVID-19. Looking at the study overall: Both acute and convalescent COVID-19 samples were obtained from the United States, Italy and Spain.

Profiled with immunoSEQ multiplex PCR; TCRdb holds only in-frame clones, not every one. The sample includes roughly 400,000 clones, 70% to 90% of them seen just once. The receptor was isolated from a woman in her 40s with acute COVID-19. Sample: PBMCs or T cells enriched from blood (not recorded which).

The CDR3, as DNA: TGTGCCAGCTCACCACGGGTTTCCGGAGCAGGGGATAATGAAAAACTGTTTTTT. Amino acids: CASSPRVSGAGDNEKLFF. V is TRBV18 and J is TRBJ1-4; the D gene is possibly TRBD1 (6 bases). Germline loops: CDR1 KGHSH, CDR2 LQKENI. Between the trimmed V and J ends, which lost 1 base and 4 bases, there was a span of 19 bases. The CDR3 covers 18 residues. The full variable domain, its missing parts supplied by reference TRBV18 and TRBJ1-4, is NAGVMQNPRHLVRRRGQEARLRCSPMKGHSHVYWYRQLPEEGLKFMVYLQKENIIDESGMPKERFSAEFPKEGPSILRIQQVVRGDSAAYFCASSPRVSGAGDNEKLFFGSGTQLSVL.